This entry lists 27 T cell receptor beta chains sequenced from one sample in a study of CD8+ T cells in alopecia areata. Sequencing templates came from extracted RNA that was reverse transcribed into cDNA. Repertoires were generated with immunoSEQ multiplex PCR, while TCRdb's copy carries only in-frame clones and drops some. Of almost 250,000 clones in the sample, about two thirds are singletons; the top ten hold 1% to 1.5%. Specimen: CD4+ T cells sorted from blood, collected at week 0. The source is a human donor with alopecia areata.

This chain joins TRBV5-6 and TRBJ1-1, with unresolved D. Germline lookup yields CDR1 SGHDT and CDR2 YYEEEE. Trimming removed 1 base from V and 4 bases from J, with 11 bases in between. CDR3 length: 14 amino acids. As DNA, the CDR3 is TGTGCCAGCAGCTTGCGGTTTTGGGGCACTGAAGCTTTCTTT. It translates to CASSLRFWGTEAFF.

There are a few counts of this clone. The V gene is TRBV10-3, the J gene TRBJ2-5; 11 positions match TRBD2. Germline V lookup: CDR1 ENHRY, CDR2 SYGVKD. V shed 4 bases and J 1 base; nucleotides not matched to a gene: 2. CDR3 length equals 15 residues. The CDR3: CAISATSGGQETQYF. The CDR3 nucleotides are TGTGCCATCAGTGCAACTAGCGGGGGCCAAGAGACCCAGTACTTC.

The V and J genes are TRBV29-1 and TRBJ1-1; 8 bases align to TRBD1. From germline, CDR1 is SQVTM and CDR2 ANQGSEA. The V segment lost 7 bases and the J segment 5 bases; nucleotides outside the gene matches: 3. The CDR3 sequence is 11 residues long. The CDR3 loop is CSGTGKTEAFF. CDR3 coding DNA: TGCAGCGGGACAGGGAAGACTGAAGCTTTCTTT.

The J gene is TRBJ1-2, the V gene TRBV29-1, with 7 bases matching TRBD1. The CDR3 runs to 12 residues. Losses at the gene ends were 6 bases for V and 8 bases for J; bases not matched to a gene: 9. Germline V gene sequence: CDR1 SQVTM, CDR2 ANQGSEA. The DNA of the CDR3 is TGCAGCGTCGGGGGACAGACGGGCGGCTACACCTTC. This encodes CSVGGQTGGYTF.

The CDR3 is CAWSNPFGEEGYNSPLHF. DNA of the CDR3: TGTGCCTGGAGTAACCCCTTCGGGGAAGAAGGCTATAATTCACCCCTCCACTTT. The chain uses TRBV30 and TRBJ1-6; D gene unclear. The CDR3 loop spans 18 amino acids. Trimming took 2 bases from V and 3 from J, leaving 20 bases between them. The germline gives CDR1 GTSNPN, CDR2 SVGIG (reference sequence).

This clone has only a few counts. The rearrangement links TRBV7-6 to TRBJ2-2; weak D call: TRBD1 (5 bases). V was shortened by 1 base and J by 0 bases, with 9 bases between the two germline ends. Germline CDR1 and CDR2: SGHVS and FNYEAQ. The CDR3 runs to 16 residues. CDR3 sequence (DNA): TGTGCCAGCAGCTTAGAGGTGGGGCCGAACACCGGGGAGCTGTTTTTT. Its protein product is CASSLEVGPNTGELFF.

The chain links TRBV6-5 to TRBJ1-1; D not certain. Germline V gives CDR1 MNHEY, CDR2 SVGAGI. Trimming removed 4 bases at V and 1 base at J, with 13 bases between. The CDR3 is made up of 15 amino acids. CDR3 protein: CASSSLWTGNTEAFF. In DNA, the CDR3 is TGTGCCAGCAGTTCCTTATGGACGGGGAACACTGAAGCTTTCTTT.

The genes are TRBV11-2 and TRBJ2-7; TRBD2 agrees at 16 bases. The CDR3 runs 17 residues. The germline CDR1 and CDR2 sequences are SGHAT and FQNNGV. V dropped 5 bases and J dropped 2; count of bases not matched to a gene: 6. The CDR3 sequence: CASSGPGTSGGAYEQYF. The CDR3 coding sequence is TGTGCCAGCAGCGGTCCCGGGACTAGCGGGGGGGCCTACGAGCAGTACTTC.

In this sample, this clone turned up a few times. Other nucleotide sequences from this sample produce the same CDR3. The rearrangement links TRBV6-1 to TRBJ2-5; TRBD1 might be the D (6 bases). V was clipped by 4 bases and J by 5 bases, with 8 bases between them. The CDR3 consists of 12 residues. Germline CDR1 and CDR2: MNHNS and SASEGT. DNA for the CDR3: TGTGCCAGCAGTGGCAGGGGCGAGACCCAGTACTTC. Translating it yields CASSGRGETQYF.

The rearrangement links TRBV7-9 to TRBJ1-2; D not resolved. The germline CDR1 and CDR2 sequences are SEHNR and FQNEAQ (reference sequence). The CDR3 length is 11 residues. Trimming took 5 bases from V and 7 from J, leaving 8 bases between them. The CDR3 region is CASSQGGGYTF. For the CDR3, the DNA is TGTGCCAGCAGCCAAGGCGGTGGCTACACCTTC.

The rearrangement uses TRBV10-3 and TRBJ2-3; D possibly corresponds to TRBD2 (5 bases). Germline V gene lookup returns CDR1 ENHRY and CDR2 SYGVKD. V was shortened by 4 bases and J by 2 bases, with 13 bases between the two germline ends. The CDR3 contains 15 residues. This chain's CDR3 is CAISGGASNTDTQYF. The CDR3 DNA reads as TGTGCCATCAGTGGGGGAGCCAGTAACACAGATACGCAGTATTTT.

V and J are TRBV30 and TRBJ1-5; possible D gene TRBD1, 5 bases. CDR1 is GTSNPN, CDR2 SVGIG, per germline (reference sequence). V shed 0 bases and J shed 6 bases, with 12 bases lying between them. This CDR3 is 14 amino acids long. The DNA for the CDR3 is TGTGCCTGGAGTGTACAGGAAGGAGGTCAGCCCCAGCATTTT. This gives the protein CAWSVQEGGQPQHF.

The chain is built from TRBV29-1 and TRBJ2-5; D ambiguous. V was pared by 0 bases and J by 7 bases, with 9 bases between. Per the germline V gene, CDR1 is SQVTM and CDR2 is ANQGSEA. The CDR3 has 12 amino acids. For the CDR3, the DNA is TGCAGCGTTGAAGAGGCGACCGTGACCCAGTACTTC. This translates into CSVEEATVTQYF.

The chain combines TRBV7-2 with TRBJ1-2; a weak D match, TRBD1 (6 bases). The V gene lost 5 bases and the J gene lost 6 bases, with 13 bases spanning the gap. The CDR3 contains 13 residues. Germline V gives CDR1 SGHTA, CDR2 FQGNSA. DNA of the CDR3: TGTGCCAGCAGCGCCCGGACAGCTGATGGCTACACCTTC. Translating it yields CASSARTADGYTF.

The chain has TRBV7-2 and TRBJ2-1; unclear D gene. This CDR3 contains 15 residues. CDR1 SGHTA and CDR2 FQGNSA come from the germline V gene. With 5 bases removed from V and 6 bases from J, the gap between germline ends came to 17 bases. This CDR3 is CASSPSPLTSNEQFF. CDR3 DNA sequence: TGTGCCAGCAGCCCCTCTCCTCTAACCTCCAATGAGCAGTTCTTC.

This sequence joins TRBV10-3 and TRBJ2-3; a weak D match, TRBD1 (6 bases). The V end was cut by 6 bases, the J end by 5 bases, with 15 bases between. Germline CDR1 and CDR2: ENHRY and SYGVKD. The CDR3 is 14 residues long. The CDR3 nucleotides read TGTGCCATCAGGACCTCTAGAGGGGGAGATACGCAGTATTTT. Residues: CAIRTSRGGDTQYF.

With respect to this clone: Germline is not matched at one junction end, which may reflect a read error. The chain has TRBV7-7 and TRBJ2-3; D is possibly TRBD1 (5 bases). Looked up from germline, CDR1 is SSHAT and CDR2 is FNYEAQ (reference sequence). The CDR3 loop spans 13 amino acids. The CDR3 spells CASSLSVQGTQYF. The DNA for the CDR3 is TGTGCTAGCAGCTTGTCTGTTCAGGGTACGCAGTATTTT.

The CDR3 DNA is TGTGCCAGTAGTCCTACAGTGAACACTGAAGCTTTCTTT. Translating gives CASSPTVNTEAFF. The chain employs TRBV19 and TRBJ1-1; D unresolved. The CDR3 is made up of 13 amino acids. V was cut by 5 bases and J by 0 bases, with 7 bases left in between. Germline loops: CDR1 LNHDA, CDR2 SQIVND (reference sequence).

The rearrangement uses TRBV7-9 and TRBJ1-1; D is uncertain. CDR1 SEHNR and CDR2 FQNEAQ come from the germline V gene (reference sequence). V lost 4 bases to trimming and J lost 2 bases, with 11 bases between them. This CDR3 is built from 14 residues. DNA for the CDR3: TGTGCCAGCAGCTCCGAACAACCTAACACTGAAGCTTTCTTT. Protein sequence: CASSSEQPNTEAFF.

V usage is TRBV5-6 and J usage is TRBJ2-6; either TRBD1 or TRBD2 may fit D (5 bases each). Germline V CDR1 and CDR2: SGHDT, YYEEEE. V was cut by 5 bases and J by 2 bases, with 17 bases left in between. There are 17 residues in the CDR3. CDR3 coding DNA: TGTGCCAGCAGGCCCACCCACGGGGCGGCTGGGGCCAACGTCCTGACTTTC. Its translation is CASRPTHGAAGANVLTF.

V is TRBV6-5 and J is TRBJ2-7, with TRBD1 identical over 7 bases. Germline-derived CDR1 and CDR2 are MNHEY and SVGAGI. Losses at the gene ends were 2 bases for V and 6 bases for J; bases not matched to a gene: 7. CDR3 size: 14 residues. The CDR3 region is CASSYRGLSLEQYF. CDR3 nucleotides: TGTGCCAGCAGTTACAGGGGGCTATCTCTCGAGCAGTACTTC.

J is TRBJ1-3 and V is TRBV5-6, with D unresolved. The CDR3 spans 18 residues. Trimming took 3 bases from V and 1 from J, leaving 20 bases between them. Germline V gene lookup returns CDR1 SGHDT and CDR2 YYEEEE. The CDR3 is CASSSLGLGRSSGNTIYF. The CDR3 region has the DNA TGTGCCAGCAGCTCTCTAGGGTTGGGCAGGTCGTCTGGAAACACCATATATTTT.

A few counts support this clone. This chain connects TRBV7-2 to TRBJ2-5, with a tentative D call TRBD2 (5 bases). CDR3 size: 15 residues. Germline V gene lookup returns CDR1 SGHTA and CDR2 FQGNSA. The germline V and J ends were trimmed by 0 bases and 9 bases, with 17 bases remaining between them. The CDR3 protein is CASSLARVTNSAQYF. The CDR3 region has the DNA TGTGCCAGCAGCTTAGCGCGGGTAACGAATTCGGCCCAGTACTTC.

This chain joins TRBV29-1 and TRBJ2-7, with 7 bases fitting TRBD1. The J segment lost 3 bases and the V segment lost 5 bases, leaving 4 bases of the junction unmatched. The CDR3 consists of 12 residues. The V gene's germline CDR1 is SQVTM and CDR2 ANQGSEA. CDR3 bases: TGCAGCGTTCCGGGACAGAGCTACGAGCAGTACTTC. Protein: CSVPGQSYEQYF.

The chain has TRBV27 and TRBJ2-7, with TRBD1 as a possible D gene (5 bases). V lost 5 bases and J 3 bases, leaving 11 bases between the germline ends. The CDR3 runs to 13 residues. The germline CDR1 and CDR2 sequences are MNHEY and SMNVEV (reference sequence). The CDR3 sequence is CASSRQRYYEQYF. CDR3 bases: TGTGCCAGCAGTCGACAGAGATACTACGAGCAGTACTTC.

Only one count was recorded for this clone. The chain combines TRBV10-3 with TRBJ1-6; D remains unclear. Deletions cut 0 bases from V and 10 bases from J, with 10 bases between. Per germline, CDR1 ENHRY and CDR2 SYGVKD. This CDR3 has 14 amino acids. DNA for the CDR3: TGTGCCATCAGTGAGTCCACTGGGGAGTCACCCCTCCACTTT. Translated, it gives CAISESTGESPLHF.

The CDR3 reads CASSPRGGRRSYNEQFF. The CDR3 region has the DNA TGTGCCAGCTCACCCCGAGGCGGGAGGCGCTCCTACAATGAGCAGTTCTTC. V usage is TRBV25-1 and J usage is TRBJ2-1; 8 nucleotides agree with TRBD2. Germline V gene lookup returns CDR1 MGHDK and CDR2 SYGVNS. Trimming removed 8 bases from V and 0 bases from J; junction bases left unmatched: 12. This CDR3 comprises 17 residues.